Described below is a single T cell receptor (beta chain) sequence and its context. This receptor's antigen is unknown. No quality values exist for individual bases; no much larger clone is one base distant. The sample's time point label is to be understood as: baseline before first vaccination. Samples from vaccinated people were obtained from the UK trials COV001 and COV002, which included a single-blind randomized controlled phase 2/3 trial of AZD1222 (ChAdOx1 nCoV-19) in healthy adults. For TCRbeta chain sequencing, PBMC samples were collected from trial participants at day 0 and at day 28 after the second dose. This entry is derived from a study of T cell responses to AZD1222 COVID-19 vaccine (dated by TCRdb to the early 2020s). In the study overall: AZD1222 recipients whose second dose came at about 4 weeks and those whose second dose came at about 12 weeks were combined into one group, since spike-specific TCR depth and breadth did not differ between the two schedules. TCR sequencing covered about 230 trial participants: roughly 200 given two doses of AZD1222 and about 26 given two doses of MenACWY control vaccine. Trial participants were enrolled by age into 18-55, 56-69 and 70-plus year subgroups, with about 150, 28 and 57 TCR-sequenced participants respectively. Here is what the overall study found, with its caveats: Epitopes outside the regions mutated in the B.1.351 and B.1.1.7 variants were reportedly recognized by nearly half of the unique spike-specific TCRs. The whole spike protein was spanned by vaccine-associated CD4 TCRs, and dominant responses were seen in regions 160-218 and 743-854. Conclusions about previously exposed vaccinees are limited, since just six AZD1222 recipients were seropositive for SARS-CoV-2 at baseline. Spike-specific TCR breadth and depth rose significantly after two AZD1222 doses compared with day 0 and with MenACWY recipients. Participants were mostly white British, with more females than males. The authors suggested clonal diversity may have been underestimated. In the small 56-69-year group, the increase in depth fell short of significance, most likely because of low power. Because no day 14 peak-response samples were available, the repertoires could be characterized only after the peak T cell response.

The CDR3 regions of human TCRbeta chains were subjected to immunosequencing. As for the authors' bioinformatics: TCRs in the repertoires were matched against a reference library of SARS-CoV-2-specific TCRs that had been generated with the MIRA antigen-specificity platform. Breadth meant the fraction of unique TCRs that were SARS-CoV-2-associated, whereas depth meant the fraction of total T cells that were SARS-CoV-2-associated. Using the MIRA data, each spike-specific TCR was mapped to the spike region that the TCR reacts to and placed in a CD4 or CD8 class. Log10-transformed breadth and depth values were compared by one-way ANOVA with Sidak's multiple comparisons tests. Sourced from immuneACCESS, this table was stored by TCRdb with only in-frame sequences that have V and J called. A share of the clones is absent; for the studies checked, an unresolved V gene accounts for under half, and the remainder has no known explanation. From that table come the V and J calls and clone size; the DNA was used to work out D and trimming. In all, the sample holds 100,000 to 150,000 clones, and 85% to 90% of those were seen once. Around a quarter of the sample lies in the top ten.

This material consisted of peripheral blood, taken on day 0 of AZD1222 vaccination. The clonotype comes from an adult in good health.

The CDR3: CASSLSGGSTDTQYF. The DNA is TGTGCCAGCAGCCTGTCCGGGGGCAGCACAGATACGCAGTATTTT. The sequence links TRBV7-6 to TRBJ2-3; the D assignment is uncertain and may be TRBD1 or TRBD2, with 6 bases supporting each. The CDR3 covers 15 residues, taking in both the cysteine and the phenylalanine. The only DNA kept is the CDR3, 45 bases in frame from the first base. V was cut back by 5 bases and J by 0 bases, leaving a gap of 12 bases between them. Taken from the germline V gene, the CDR1 and CDR2 loops are SGHVS and FNYEAQ.